This T cell receptor beta chain was captured by sequencing in a study of regulatory T cells in long-lasting Graves disease. On this clonotype: What it binds is not known.

Study-wide results and limits: A greater number of public clonotypes (more than 2,500) was shared by persistent patients than by new patients (about 960). Persistent disease preferred TRBV28, TRBJ1-2 and TRBJ2-5.

The CDR3 spans 16 residues. The V end lost 7 bases, the J end lost 0 bases, and 17 bases lay between the germline ends. Germline V CDR1 and CDR2: MNHEY, SVGEGT. Described time point: newly diagnosed GD, antithyroid drugs for less than 3 months. Preparation of the TCR library used RNA extracted from PBMCs. Arm-PCR of CDR3 regions with iRepertoire HTBI primers generated TCR beta libraries. TCRdb re-derived calls from the multiplex PCR reads in MiXCR, one entry per CDR3 protein. The data contain 350,000 to 500,000 distinct CDR3 sequences, about 15% of them singletons. This same sample was also taken into another study, of T cells in Graves' hyperthyroidism and ophthalmopathy.

The source material was peripheral blood mononuclear cells (PBMCs), sampled at new diagnosis, from a patient treated with antithyroid drugs. J is TRBJ2-3 and V is TRBV6-2 or TRBV6-3; tentatively, D is TRBD1 (6 bases). The origin of this receptor is a woman under 40 with Graves disease. This CDR3 reads CASNYGATGSTDTQYF. The CDR3 DNA follows: TGTGCCAGCAACTACGGGGCTACAGGGAGCACAGATACGCAGTATTTT.